The source of this T cell receptor beta chain is a study of control samples from healthy donors and cancer patients (TCRdb year 2020). This clone occurred once. No cognate antigen has been identified for it. Per-base quality was not reported, and no clone a single base away is much larger than it. Library prep was done by the immunoSEQ multiplex PCR assay. TCRdb limited this immuneACCESS table to in-frame rearrangements with V and J called. A share of clones is missing; checked studies link under half to unresolved V genes, and the rest is unexplained. Here the sample has about 170,000 clones; 91% occur a single time. The top ten clones comprise about 1.6% of the sample. Taken from cysteine to phenylalanine, the CDR3 has 16 residues. This entry keeps only the CDR3 DNA: 48 bases, framed from base 1. The junction shows trimming of 4 bases on V and 4 bases on J, and the gene matches do not reach 9 bases of it. The germline V gene supplies CDR1 SGHAT and CDR2 FQNNGV.

The source material was blood. This TCR derives from a woman under 40 in good health. The chain links TRBV11-2 with TRBJ2-5; 10 bases in the junction line up with TRBD1. The CDR3 sequence is CASSSPDRGLGETQYF. Here is the DNA: TGTGCCAGCAGCTCCCCGGACAGGGGGTTAGGAGAGACCCAGTACTTC.